This TCR beta chain was retrieved from a study of pediatric ulcerative colitis. Study outcomes and limitations: Ulcerative colitis patients shared more blood-rectal clones than controls. Clonal expansions reduced rectal repertoire diversity in acute severe colitis.

Worth noting for this clone: The antigen remains undetermined.

The rectum was sampled with one to two pinch biopsies at colonoscopy. This CDR3 has 15 amino acids. Trimming removed 1 base at V and 3 bases at J, with 10 bases between. CDR1 and CDR2 (germline): GTSNPN, SVGIG (reference sequence). The table came from immunoSEQ multiplex PCR; TCRdb's copy has only in-frame clones and leaves some out. The table lists 44,000 or so clones, around 78% of them singletons, with about 4% in the top ten. This chain connects TRBV30 to TRBJ1-6; D call uncertain. The sequenced sample was gut tissue. The source is a girl aged 5 to 17 with moderate ulcerative colitis. The CDR3 loop is CAWSGGIVYNSPLHF. As DNA, the CDR3 is TGTGCCTGGAGTGGGGGTATTGTCTATAATTCACCCCTCCACTTT. The full variable domain, its missing parts supplied by reference TRBV30 and TRBJ1-6, is SQTIHQWPATLVQPVGSPLSLECTVEGTSNPNLYWYRQAAGRGLQLLFYSVGIGQISSEVPQNLSASRPQDRQFILSSKKLLLSDSGFYLCAWSGGIVYNSPLHFGNGTRLTVT.